A selection of T cell receptor beta chains follows, all from one sample in a study of blood T cell repertoires in COVID-19. Produced via immunoSEQ multiplex PCR; TCRdb's table is partial and in-frame only. In the table there are about 310,000 clones, around 87% of which are singletons. The sequenced sample was peripheral blood. Receptors originate from a man over 45 with active or convalescent COVID-19. Both conserved end residues are trimmed from each CDR3. Where a row states a size, it is once, few, many or the class of an expanded clone; other rows omit it.

j_call clone_size v_call cdr3_aa
TRBJ1-2 NA TRBV9 ASSQGGGGDLLTGYT
TRBJ1-3 NA TRBV5-1 ASSSRTGSGNTIY
TRBJ2-7 NA TRBV2 ASSEALAGGTYEQY
TRBJ1-2 NA TRBV9 ASSVDRAHYGYT
TRBJ2-7 NA TRBV6-5 ASTPLAGDTYEQY
TRBJ2-5 NA TRBV5-1 ASSLASGGAGETQY
TRBJ2-3 once TRBV7-3 ASSPRVADTQY
TRBJ2-7 NA TRBV6-5 ASSTGTASYEQY
TRBJ2-2 NA TRBV7-2 ASSPTSGAGGELF
TRBJ1-1 NA TRBV29-1 SVRARVNVDAEAF
TRBJ2-2 NA TRBV19 ASSLGQGAVGELF
TRBJ2-2 NA TRBV27 ASRPSRTGYTGELF
TRBJ2-7 NA TRBV27 ASSLSSGSYEQY
TRBJ2-3 once TRBV29-1 SVEGTSGSGGTDTQY
TRBJ1-3 NA TRBV19 ASAAGRSSGNTIY
TRBJ1-5 NA TRBV7-9 ASILGTSNQPQH
TRBJ2-7 NA TRBV30 AWSRASYEQY
TRBJ2-3 NA TRBV7-8 ASSFSSSGADTQY
TRBJ2-3 NA TRBV5-1 ASSIQGASTDTQY
TRBJ1-4 NA TRBV2 ASTPGLGNEKLF
TRBJ2-6 once TRBV5-4 ASSVSAGKPNVLT
TRBJ1-1 NA TRBV7-9 ASSLETPFSEAF
TRBJ2-2 NA TRBV5-6 ASYPGLAGGPFGELF
TRBJ2-6 NA TRBV7-9 ASSQIGSPYSGANVLT
TRBJ1-3 NA TRBV30 AWSPGVPNTIY
TRBJ2-1 NA TRBV11-2 ASSLESGGAIEQF
TRBJ2-7 NA TRBV7-2 ASSSTVLSEQY
TRBJ1-1 NA TRBV19 ASSVQEGEAF
TRBJ2-5 NA TRBV10-2 ASSESRETQY
TRBJ1-4 NA TRBV29-1 SVRETGRDEKLF
TRBJ1-1 once TRBV10-3 AISERGVGEAF
TRBJ2-7 NA TRBV5-1 ASSFQGSYEQY
TRBJ1-6 NA TRBV2 ASSDQGSSPLH
TRBJ2-7 NA TRBV4-1 ASSQEGDRGPYEQY
TRBJ2-1 NA TRBV11-1 ASSLFAGGKNEQF
TRBJ1-2 NA TRBV29-1 SVEDQWQGQGYT
TRBJ2-1 NA TRBV14 ASSQRRASGTRNEQF
TRBJ2-1 NA TRBV11-2 ASSLLRGQGDNEQF
TRBJ1-4 NA TRBV18 ASSPQDRHEKLF
TRBJ1-2 NA TRBV5-1 ASSLGVGPYGYT
TRBJ2-7 NA TRBV10-2 ASSEWREAYEQY
TRBJ2-5 NA TRBV5-1 ASSLAVQETQY
TRBJ2-1 NA TRBV10-3 AISFWTSGSNNEQF
TRBJ1-2 NA TRBV28 ASSLAGQGSYGYT